One and the same sample provided the 29 T cell receptor beta chains below, sequenced in a study of blood T cell repertoires in COVID-19 (TCRdb year 2020). Library method: the immunoSEQ multiplex PCR assay. As stored in TCRdb, this immuneACCESS dataset retains in-frame rearrangements with V and J assigned. A fraction of the clones does not appear; measured against another copy, unresolved V genes explain less than half of the discrepancy, and the remainder lacks a known reason. The sample has about 400,000 clones on record, nearly 90% of them singletons. The top ten constitute almost 2% of the sample. Sequencing was performed on PBMCs or T cells enriched from blood (not recorded which). These receptors were taken from a woman in her late teens or twenties with acute COVID-19.

The V and J genes are TRBV30 and TRBJ1-3; unclear D gene. The CDR3 extends over 14 amino acids. V shed 2 bases and J shed 0 bases, with 8 bases lying between them. CDR1 and CDR2 (germline): GTSNPN, SVGIG (reference sequence). The CDR3 DNA sequence: TGTGCCTGGAGTCTCGGTCACTCTGGAAACACCATATATTTT. Its translation is CAWSLGHSGNTIYF.

This sequence joins TRBV7-2 and TRBJ1-5; weak D call: TRBD1 (5 bases). The CDR3 is 15 residues long. From germline, CDR1 is SGHTA and CDR2 FQGNSA. Between the trimmed V and J ends, which lost 1 base and 6 bases, there was a span of 13 bases. CDR3 nucleotide sequence: TGTGCCAGCAGCTTAGTAGTCGGAAGGGGTCAGCCCCAGCATTTT. Translated, it gives CASSLVVGRGQPQHF.

J is TRBJ1-4 and V is TRBV7-9; D ambiguous. Trimming removed 5 bases from V and 0 bases from J, with 16 bases in between. This CDR3 comprises 17 residues. Germline V lookup: CDR1 SEHNR, CDR2 FQNEAQ (reference sequence). The chain's CDR3 is CASSGVSVQSTNEKLFF. The DNA of the CDR3 is TGTGCCAGCAGCGGGGTTAGCGTACAGTCAACTAATGAAAAACTGTTTTTT.

The rearrangement uses TRBV9 and TRBJ2-3; D might be TRBD2 (6 bases). CDR3 size: 17 residues. Trimming shortened V by 3 bases and J by 6 bases, and 23 bases separated the two germline ends. Germline loops: CDR1 SGDLS, CDR2 YYNGEE. The DNA of the CDR3 is TGTGCCAGCAGCGACGCACCCGGGCCCCGGGGGACGGATACGCAGTATTTT. This encodes CASSDAPGPRGTDTQYF.

The chain joins TRBV19 to TRBJ1-1, with D maybe TRBD1 (5 bases). Germline V gene sequence: CDR1 LNHDA, CDR2 SQIVND (reference sequence). The CDR3 totals 12 residues. The germline V and J ends were trimmed by 1 base and 10 bases, with 10 bases remaining between them. DNA of the CDR3: TGTGCCAGTAGTATAGCAGGGTCGGTAGCTTTCTTT. It translates to CASSIAGSVAFF.

The V call is TRBV5-6, the J call TRBJ2-5, with 8 bases matching TRBD2. V lost 2 bases to trimming and J lost 4 bases; unmatched junction nucleotides: 13. CDR3 length equals 17 residues. Looked up from germline, CDR1 is SGHDT and CDR2 is YYEEEE. CDR3 nucleotides: TGTGCCAGCAGCTTAGTATCGGAGCGGGGGTATTCAGAGACCCAGTACTTC. This sequence encodes CASSLVSERGYSETQYF. The full variable domain, its missing parts supplied by reference TRBV5-6 and TRBJ2-5, is DAGVTQSPTHLIKTRGQQVTLRCSPKSGHDTVSWYQQALGQGPQFIFQYYEEEERQRGNFPDRFSGHQFPNYSSELNVNALLLGDSALYLCASSLVSERGYSETQYFGPGTRLLVL.

The chain couples TRBV30 to TRBJ2-5; 8 positions agree with TRBD1. V lost 4 bases and J lost 5; bases outside the gene matches: 9. The CDR3 length is 14 residues. Germline CDR1 GTSNPN, CDR2 SVGIG (reference sequence). CDR3 sequence reads: CAWNRQGRGETQYF. The CDR3, as DNA: TGTGCCTGGAACAGACAGGGGAGAGGGGAGACCCAGTACTTC.

V gene TRBV7-2 combines with J gene TRBJ2-7; 10 bases line up with TRBD2. V lost 2 bases, J lost 3 bases, and 4 bases stayed unmatched. Germline V gene sequence: CDR1 SGHTA, CDR2 FQGNSA. The CDR3 runs 15 residues. The CDR3 nucleotides read TGTGCCAGCAGCTTAACTAGCGGGACCAACTACGAGCAGTACTTC. Residues: CASSLTSGTNYEQYF.

This clone appeared a single time. The V gene is TRBV12-3 or TRBV12-4, the J gene TRBJ1-5; D is unclear. CDR3 length: 13 amino acids. Trimming pared 6 bases from V and 3 bases from J, leaving 9 bases between. CDR3 coding DNA: TGTGCCAGCAGACGGGGTGCCAATCAGCCCCAGCATTTT. Encoded protein: CASRRGANQPQHF.

This clone showed up just a few times. Other DNA sequences in the sample encode the same CDR3. The V and J genes are TRBV3-1 (or the pseudogene TRBV3-2) and TRBJ1-5, with a tentative D call TRBD1 (5 bases). CDR3 length: 14 residues. Germline V gives CDR1 LGHDT, CDR2 YNNKEL (reference sequence). V was clipped by 1 base and J by 2 bases, with 6 bases between them. CDR3 DNA: TGTGCCAGCAGCCAAGGGGGCGGCAATCAGCCCCAGCATTTT. It codes for CASSQGGGNQPQHF.

This clone has a handful of counts. V and J are TRBV28 and TRBJ2-1; 12 bases are shared with TRBD2. Germline V CDR1 and CDR2: MDHEN, SYDVKM. This CDR3 comprises 14 residues. The junction had 10 bases not matched to a gene; V was cut back by 3 bases and J by 16 bases. The CDR3, as DNA: TGTGCCAGCAGTTTGGAACTAGCGGGAGGTGCCGTTTTCTTC. Protein product: CASSLELAGGAVFF.

This clone was detected only a few times. The CDR3 here is CASGRLPTSGSTQADSPYEQYF. In nucleotides, the CDR3 is TGTGCTAGTGGGAGACTTCCGACTAGCGGGAGCACCCAGGCCGATTCACCCTACGAGCAGTACTTC. The chain uses TRBV12-5 and TRBJ2-7, with TRBD2 identical over 12 bases. The CDR3 runs 22 residues. The germline V gene encodes CDR1 LGHNT and CDR2 FRNRAP. V lost 6 bases to trimming and J lost 2 bases; unmatched junction nucleotides: 26.

The chain links TRBV11-1 to TRBJ2-7, with D perhaps matching TRBD1 (7 bases). CDR3 length: 14 residues. V was shortened by 1 base and J by 3 bases, with 10 bases between the two germline ends. Germline values: CDR1 SGHAT, CDR2 FQDESV (reference sequence). CDR3 nucleotides: TGTGCCAGCAGCTTAGGGAGGGGGCACTACGAGCAGTACTTC. Protein sequence: CASSLGRGHYEQYF.

The table lists this clone with a count of one. The CDR3 ends on some other residue instead of the conserved phenylalanine or tryptophan, so this is likely a read error. This chain connects TRBV28 to TRBJ1-2; tentatively, D is TRBD1 (6 bases). CDR1 is MDHEN and CDR2 is SYDVKM in the germline V gene. The CDR3 spans 11 residues. V gave up 6 bases and J gave up 8 bases, with 10 bases separating them. The DNA of the CDR3 is TGTGCCAGCAGACAGGGATTGGGCTACACCCTC. Encoded protein: CASRQGLGYTL.

The chain links TRBV5-1 to TRBJ2-7; the match to TRBD1 covers 11 bases. Germline CDR1 is SGHRS and CDR2 is YFSETQ. Unmatched junction bases numbered 2, after V lost 4 bases and J lost 5 bases. This CDR3 is built from 13 residues. The CDR3 spells CASSGDRGNEQYF. Written as DNA, the CDR3 is TGCGCCAGCAGCGGGGACAGGGGGAACGAGCAGTACTTC.

The rearrangement uses TRBV4-1 and TRBJ2-1; TRBD2 is a possible D gene (5 bases). This CDR3 is built from 14 residues. The germline V and J ends were trimmed by 2 bases and 7 bases, with 12 bases remaining between them. Germline CDR1 is MGHRA and CDR2 is YSYEKL. The CDR3 nucleotides read TGCGCCAGCAGCCAATATGGTGAGCGGAATGAGCAGTTCTTC. Protein sequence: CASSQYGERNEQFF.

In DNA form, the CDR3 reads TGTGCCAGCAGTTATCGTGGACAGAGGAACTATGGCTACACCTTC. Its translation: CASSYRGQRNYGYTF. The rearrangement uses TRBV6-5 and TRBJ1-2; TRBD1 might be the D (6 bases). The V end lost 3 bases, the J end lost 2 bases, and 13 bases lay between the germline ends. This CDR3 spans 15 amino acids. The germline gives CDR1 MNHEY, CDR2 SVGAGI.

In DNA, the CDR3 is TGTGCCAGCTCACCAATGGGACAGGCATCGAACACTGAAGCTTTCTTT. Translating gives CASSPMGQASNTEAFF. The V and J genes are TRBV18 and TRBJ1-1, with 8 bases identical to TRBD1. The CDR3 runs 16 residues. With 2 bases clipped from V and 1 base from J, the junction kept 6 bases outside the gene matches. Germline V lookup: CDR1 KGHSH, CDR2 LQKENI.

This sequence joins TRBV7-9 and TRBJ1-2, with unresolved D. Per germline, CDR1 SEHNR and CDR2 FQNEAQ (reference sequence). This CDR3 has 13 residues. The V end lost 1 base, the J end lost 4 bases, and 7 bases lay between the germline ends. In nucleotides, the CDR3 is TGTGCCAGCAGCTTAGGTACAGTCTATGGCTACACCTTC. Translated, it gives CASSLGTVYGYTF.

The chain is built from TRBV7-2 and TRBJ1-2; 7 bases fit TRBD1. V shed 5 bases, J shed 2 bases, and the junction held 8 bases outside the gene matches. Germline V gene lookup returns CDR1 SGHTA and CDR2 FQGNSA. There are 15 residues in the CDR3. The CDR3 bases are TGTGCCAGCAGCCGCGACAGGGAGTCCAACTATGGCTACACCTTC. This encodes CASSRDRESNYGYTF.

The chain joins TRBV7-2 to TRBJ2-1; D perhaps matches TRBD2 (6 bases). Trimming took 5 bases from V and 7 from J, leaving 18 bases between them. This CDR3 is 15 amino acids long. CDR1 SGHTA and CDR2 FQGNSA come from the germline V gene. The CDR3, as DNA: TGTGCCAGCAGCGTCAACTGGGACTCGAGAAATGAGCAGTTCTTC. This translates into CASSVNWDSRNEQFF.

This clone was detected a few times. The same CDR3 is also encoded by other DNA sequences in this sample. The CDR3 coding sequence is TGCGCCAGCAGCTTGGACATCTCTGGAAACACCATATATTTT. Translated, it gives CASSLDISGNTIYF. The V call is TRBV5-1, the J call TRBJ1-3; D not resolved. V was cut by 0 bases and J by 0 bases, with 4 bases left in between. The CDR3 contains 14 residues. CDR1 and CDR2 from the germline V gene are SGHRS and YFSETQ.

This chain links TRBV7-2 with TRBJ1-4, with a weak D call TRBD1 (5 bases). This CDR3 contains 13 residues. Deletions cut 4 bases from V and 7 bases from J, with 10 bases between. Germline loops: CDR1 SGHTA, CDR2 FQGNSA. The CDR3 protein is CASSWSGAEKLFF. CDR3 DNA: TGTGCCAGCAGCTGGTCTGGGGCTGAAAAACTGTTTTTT.

The chain joins TRBV6-5 to TRBJ2-7; 9 nucleotides line up with TRBD1. The CDR3 consists of 16 residues. J lost 2 bases, V lost 0 bases, and 5 bases had no gene match. Germline V CDR1 and CDR2: MNHEY, SVGAGI. DNA for the CDR3: TGTGCCAGCAGTTACTCAGGGACAGGGTTAACCTACGAGCAGTACTTC. This gives the protein CASSYSGTGLTYEQYF.

The chain's CDR3 is CASSSTSGQETQYF. CDR3 in DNA: TGTGCCAGCAGTTCCACTAGCGGCCAAGAGACCCAGTACTTC. This chain links TRBV27 with TRBJ2-5; 8 bases fit TRBD2. The germline gives CDR1 MNHEY, CDR2 SMNVEV (reference sequence). J was trimmed by 1 base and V by 4 bases; bases with no gene match: 2. This CDR3 comprises 14 residues.

This chain uses TRBV6-5 with TRBJ1-5; no clear D. V lost 6 bases, J lost 2 bases, and 14 bases lay in between. CDR3 size: 15 residues. Looked up from germline, CDR1 is MNHEY and CDR2 is SVGAGI. In nucleotides, the CDR3 is TGTGCCAGCAGACGAAAGAGGGATCGCAATCAGCCCCAGCATTTT. It translates to CASRRKRDRNQPQHF.

V usage is TRBV9 and J usage is TRBJ1-2; TRBD1 might be the D (6 bases). CDR3 length equals 14 residues. CDR1 is SGDLS and CDR2 is YYNGEE in the germline V gene. V shed 0 bases and J shed 9 bases, with 15 bases lying between them. CDR3 nucleotides: TGTGCCAGCAGCGTAGAAAGACAGGCCTTTAGCTACACCTTC. Amino acids: CASSVERQAFSYTF.

V and J are TRBV5-4 and TRBJ1-6, with 7 bases matching TRBD1. Germline trimming cut 0 bases from V and 9 bases from J; bases unmatched to any gene: 3. The length of the CDR3 is 14 residues. CDR1 and CDR2 (germline): SGHNT, YYREEE (reference sequence). In nucleotides, the CDR3 is TGTGCCAGCAGCTTGGGACAGGGTGGTTCACCCCTCCACTTT. This codes for CASSLGQGGSPLHF.

The V call is TRBV3-1 (or the pseudogene TRBV3-2), the J call TRBJ1-1, with D uncertain. With 0 bases removed from V and 1 base from J, the gap between germline ends came to 9 bases. Germline lookup yields CDR1 LGHDT and CDR2 YNNKEL (reference sequence). The CDR3 runs to 15 residues. This CDR3 reads CASSQELGGNTEAFF. CDR3 nucleotides: TGTGCCAGCAGCCAAGAGCTAGGCGGGAACACTGAAGCTTTCTTT.